This T cell receptor (beta chain) was sequenced for a study of long-term antiretroviral therapy in people with HIV. Assay version v3.0 of immunoSEQ was used, and it was run at survey level. The assay was immunoSEQ multiplex PCR, and TCRdb's table has in-frame clones only and misses some. This sample has fewer than 35,000 clones, with roughly 80% found just once. This material consisted of unsorted PBMCs, taken 2 years after starting antiretroviral therapy. The TCR comes from a woman in her fifties or sixties with HIV.

This CDR3 reads CASRPQGYEQYF. In nucleotides, the CDR3 is TGTGCCAGCAGACCCCAGGGATACGAGCAGTACTTC. This sequence joins TRBV6-1 and TRBJ2-7, with D perhaps TRBD1 (5 bases). The ends were cut back, 6 bases at V and 4 bases at J, with 10 bases in the middle. The CDR3 has 12 residues. Germline V gene sequence: CDR1 MNHNS, CDR2 SASEGT.